What follows is one TCR beta chain and its context. Its specificity is not known. Described treatment: roughly 10-day PBMC culture with coronavirus spike peptide pools or control peptides (ViraFEST assay). The V segment lost 3 bases and the J segment 4 bases; nucleotides outside the gene matches: 2. Germline loops: CDR1 GTSNPN, CDR2 SVGIG (reference sequence). The CDR3 runs to 12 residues. This entry is derived from a study of vaccination and CD4 T cells after COVID-19. The Oncomine TCR Beta short-read assay was applied to DNA of cultured CD4+ T cells. Using its own MiXCR run on the PCR reads, TCRdb lists one record per CDR3 protein. Here the sample spans roughly 14,000 distinct CDR3 sequences, roughly 53% being singletons. General study results and limits: Only post-vaccination samples contained a median approximately 90% of the reactive clones in convalescent patients.

The chain recombines TRBV30 with TRBJ1-2; 7 nucleotides align to TRBD1. This receptor was obtained from a human donor who had recovered from COVID-19. The sequencing input was CD4+ T cells from blood, cultured in vitro. The CDR3 reads CAWSRDSYGYTF. The CDR3 DNA reads as TGTGCCTGGAGCAGGGACAGCTATGGCTACACCTTC.